These T cell receptor beta chains were read from a single sample in a study of blood T cell repertoires in COVID-19. Sequencing was performed with immunoSEQ multiplex PCR; in TCRdb, only in-frame clones are kept and a portion is missing. The data show about 170,000 clones, roughly four fifths seen once. The source material was peripheral blood. Receptors were obtained from an elderly woman with COVID-19, enrolled during active disease. CDR3s include the opening cysteine and the closing phenylalanine or tryptophan. The order of the fields is V gene, J gene, CDR3 protein.

TRBV6-1	TRBJ1-5	CASSEALWRGRSQPQHF
TRBV29-1	TRBJ1-1	CSAQGTGGKDTEAFF
TRBV6-2/TRBV6-3	TRBJ2-7	CASSRSLYYEQYF
TRBV28	TRBJ2-7	CASSLFARSYEQYF
TRBV2	TRBJ1-6	CASSRDRRSNSPLHF
TRBV6-5	TRBJ1-5	CASRTGLGSNQPQHF
TRBV5-1	TRBJ1-1	CASRATGREAFF
TRBV3-1/TRBV3-2	TRBJ1-6	CASSPRRRGSPLHF
TRBV7-6	TRBJ1-1	CASSTRTGLNTEAFF
TRBV6-6	TRBJ2-7	CASANRGLTYEQYF
TRBV7-9	TRBJ2-2	CASSKPLGASGRPGELFF
TRBV7-2	TRBJ2-5	CASSFQRGGETQYF
TRBV19	TRBJ1-1	CASTLREGEAFF
TRBV7-2	TRBJ2-3	CASSPPEGLEGSDTQYF
TRBV5-8	TRBJ2-2	CASSLRQDNTGELFF
TRBV10-1	TRBJ2-7	CASSELREPYEQYF
TRBV5-1	TRBJ2-5	CASSSRGGSVETQYF
TRBV7-9	TRBJ2-1	CASSYSSGTSLVEQFF
TRBV11-2	TRBJ1-3	CASSLDKPARNTIYF
TRBV2	TRBJ2-6	CASSRTGAGQISGANVLTF
TRBV27	TRBJ2-3	CASSPSGGGADTQYF
TRBV19	TRBJ1-2	CASKRTGANYGYTF
TRBV9	TRBJ2-1	CASSSEGGSVYNEQFF
TRBV6-4	TRBJ1-6	CASSDLLQGLDSPLHF
TRBV4-1	TRBJ1-4	CASSQDGQVNEKLFF
TRBV28	TRBJ2-7	CASSPQTQTYEQYF
TRBV5-1	TRBJ2-7	CASSLGAGGNYEQYF